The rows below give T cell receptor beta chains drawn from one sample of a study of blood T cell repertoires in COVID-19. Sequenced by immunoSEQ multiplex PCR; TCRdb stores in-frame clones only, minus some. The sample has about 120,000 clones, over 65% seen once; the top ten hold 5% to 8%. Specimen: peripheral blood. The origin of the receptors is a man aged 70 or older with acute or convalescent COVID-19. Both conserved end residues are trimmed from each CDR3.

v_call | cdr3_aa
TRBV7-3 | ASSVTSGGNRAQY
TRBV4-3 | ASKERANTGELF
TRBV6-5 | ASSGISGANVLT
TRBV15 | ATSKGQGYQPQH
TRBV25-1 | ASSEYTGTNEKLF
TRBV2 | ASTKGQTQETQY
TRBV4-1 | ASSQDRFTGRPYEQY
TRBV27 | ASSGTLAGGGYEQY
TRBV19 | ATSDRAGDTQY
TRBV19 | ASSSRTGSETQY
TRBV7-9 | ASSLAELALNQETQY
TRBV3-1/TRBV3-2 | ASSQDGPGGSFFFIQY
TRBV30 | ASSGLAAPYEQY
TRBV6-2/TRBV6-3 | ASTPGQGGEAF
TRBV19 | ASSETWNYGYT
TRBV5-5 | ASSQDRPNTGELF
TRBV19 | ASSITGQGTGELF
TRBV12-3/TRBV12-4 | ASTRRAGNEQY
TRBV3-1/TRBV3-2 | ASSQYRDGNTIY
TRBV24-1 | ATSDLWQEDSGNTIY
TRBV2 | ASSESVSYEQY
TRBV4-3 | ASSQGRTGFSPLH
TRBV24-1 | AIESSGSQDTDTQY
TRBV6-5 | ASRTTGGDAQY
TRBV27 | ASSLASGGRNNEQF
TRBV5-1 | ASSLEAGEKLF
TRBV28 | ASSLWGQANSPLH
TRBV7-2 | ASSLNLAGGGLDEQF
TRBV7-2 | ASSFTGNSGNTIY
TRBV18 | ASSPPTGSNEQY